The sequence of this T cell receptor (beta chain) was determined in a study of blood T cell repertoires in COVID-19. Study summary: Whether acute or convalescent, the COVID-19 samples came from the United States, Italy and Spain. T cells, B-cell-depleted T cells, or PBMCs provided the cDNA or gDNA that served as material.

Under the authors' procedure: Reference gene primer amplification yielded estimated nucleated cell counts. Assay: immunoSEQ multiplex PCR; the TCRdb copy retains only in-frame clones and omits some. V, J and clone size derive from that table, while D and trimming were established from the DNA sequence. Seen here are approximately 210,000 clones, about 90% observed once, and the top ten hold 1.5% to 2%. The CDR3 is 16 residues long. The germline V and J ends were trimmed by 3 bases and 5 bases, with 19 bases remaining between them. Germline assignment: CDR1 SGHNT and CDR2 YYREEE (reference sequence). The V call is TRBV5-4, the J call TRBJ2-3; weak D call: TRBD1 (6 bases). Sequenced: peripheral blood. The origin of this receptor is a man aged 40-49 years with active or convalescent COVID-19. CDR3 nucleotide sequence: TGTGCCAGCAGCTGGGGCAGGGTCAGAGGGGGAGATACGCAGTATTTT. This translates into CASSWGRVRGGDTQYF.